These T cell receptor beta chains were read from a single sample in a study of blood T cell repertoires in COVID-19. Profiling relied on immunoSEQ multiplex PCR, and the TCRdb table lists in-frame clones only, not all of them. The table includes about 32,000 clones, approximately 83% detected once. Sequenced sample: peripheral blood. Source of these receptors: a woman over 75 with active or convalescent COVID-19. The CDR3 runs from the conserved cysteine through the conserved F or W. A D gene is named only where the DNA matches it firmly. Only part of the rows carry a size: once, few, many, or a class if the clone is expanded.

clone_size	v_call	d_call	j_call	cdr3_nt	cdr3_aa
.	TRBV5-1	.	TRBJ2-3	TGCGCCAGCAGCTCCACGGAAACAGTCGAGCAGTATTTT	CASSSTETVEQYF
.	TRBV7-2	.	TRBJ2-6	TGTGCCAGCAGCTTAGCAGGGGCAGGGGCCAACGTCCTGACTTTC	CASSLAGAGANVLTF
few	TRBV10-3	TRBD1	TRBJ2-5	TGTGCCATCAGTGACTCGAGTGGCAGGGGGCGAGAGACCCAGTACTTC	CAISDSSGRGRETQYF
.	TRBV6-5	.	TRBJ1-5	TGTGCCAGCAGTTCCGACTTTGCTCAGCCCCAGCATTTT	CASSSDFAQPQHF
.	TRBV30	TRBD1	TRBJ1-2	TGTGCCTGGAGTGTTCAAGGGGGCCTCGGTGGCTACACCTTC	CAWSVQGGLGGYTF
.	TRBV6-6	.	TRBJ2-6	TGTGCCAGCAGACTCCCTGGGGCCAACGTCCTGACTTTC	CASRLPGANVLTF
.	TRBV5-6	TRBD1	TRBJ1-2	TGTGCCAGCAGCTTGGACAGGGGTAACTATGGCTACACCTTC	CASSLDRGNYGYTF
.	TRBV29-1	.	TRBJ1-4	TGCAGCGTTGGGGAACAGGGAATACGAAAACTGTTTTTT	CSVGEQGIRKLFF
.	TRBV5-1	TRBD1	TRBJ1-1	TGCGCCAGCAGCTCAAACAGGGGGCTGAGCACTGAAGCTTTCTTT	CASSSNRGLSTEAFF
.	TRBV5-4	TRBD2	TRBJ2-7	TGTGCCAGCAGCTCAGGGGGGTCTAGCGGGACCTACGAGCAGTACTTC	CASSSGGSSGTYEQYF